The text below deals with one T cell receptor (beta chain). This sample is drawn from a study of shared T cell receptors in the human thymus. TCRdb's copy holds only in-frame clones and misses some; the assay was immunoSEQ multiplex PCR. Altogether more than 550,000 clones are present, around 85% being singletons, with the ten largest covering 0.0095% to 0.013%. Looked up from germline, CDR1 is LNHDA and CDR2 is SQIVND (reference sequence). The CDR3 has 14 amino acids. The V end lost 1 base, the J end lost 7 bases, and 10 bases lay between the germline ends. This sample also appeared in a second study, on human thymus T cells. That source reports: Finnish infants who were healthy and having corrective surgery for congenital heart defects made up the donors. Thymus tissue for the work was resected from patients undergoing corrective heart surgery. Thymic repertoires overlap heavily among unrelated individuals, related research has reported.

This chain links TRBV19 with TRBJ1-4; D is undetermined. Sequencing input: thymocytes. The receptor comes from a girl less than two years old with a congenital heart defect. The CDR3 nucleotides read TGTGCCAGTAGTATAGGCGAGGTAGGTGAAAAACTGTTTTTT. Translating it yields CASSIGEVGEKLFF.